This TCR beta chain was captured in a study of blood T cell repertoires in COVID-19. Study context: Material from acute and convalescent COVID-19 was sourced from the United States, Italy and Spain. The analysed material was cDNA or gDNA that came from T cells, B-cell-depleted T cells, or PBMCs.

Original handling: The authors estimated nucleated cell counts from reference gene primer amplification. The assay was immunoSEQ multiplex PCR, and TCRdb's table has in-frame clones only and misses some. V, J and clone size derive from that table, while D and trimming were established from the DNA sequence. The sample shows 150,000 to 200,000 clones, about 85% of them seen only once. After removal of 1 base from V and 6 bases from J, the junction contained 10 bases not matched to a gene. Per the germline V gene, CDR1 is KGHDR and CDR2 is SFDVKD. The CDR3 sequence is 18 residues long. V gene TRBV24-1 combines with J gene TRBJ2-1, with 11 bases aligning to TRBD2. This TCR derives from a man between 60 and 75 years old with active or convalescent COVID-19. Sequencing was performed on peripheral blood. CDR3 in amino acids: CATSDFTPLAGGFNEQFF. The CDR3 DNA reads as TGTGCCACCAGTGATTTCACCCCCCTAGCGGGGGGTTTCAATGAGCAGTTCTTC.